This T cell receptor (beta chain) appears in the sequencing data of a study of blood T cell repertoires in COVID-19. The repertoire was sequenced with immunoSEQ multiplex PCR; TCRdb's copy has only in-frame clones and lacks some. The sample has about 180,000 clones, around 73% seen once. The cohort comprised adults aged about 18 to 89 years residing in 20 to 30 US areas. Clinical histories supplied by participants themselves formed the basis of cohort assignment. This TCR derives from a woman aged 50 to 60 who had recovered from COVID-19. The material sequenced was PBMCs or T cells enriched from blood (not recorded which).

DNA for the CDR3: TGTGCCAGCAGCTTACCGGGAGCGCGCGAGAACGAGCAGTACTTC. Its protein product is CASSLPGARENEQYF. The chain joins TRBV7-9 to TRBJ2-7; weak D call: TRBD2 (6 bases). CDR3 size: 15 residues. V was clipped by 2 bases and J by 5 bases, with 16 bases between them. CDR1 is SEHNR, CDR2 FQNEAQ, per germline (reference sequence).